A selection of T cell receptor beta chains follows, all from one sample in a study of T-cell memory formation after mild COVID-19. TCRdb used MiXCR to reprocess the 5' RACE reads, holding one entry per CDR3 protein. The sample lists 300,000 to 350,000 distinct CDR3 sequences; 10% to 15% were seen once. Sequenced sample: PBMCs or a T cell subset sorted from them (not recorded which). The origin of the receptors is a young man who had mild COVID-19 (a few samples of this study predate the infection). Cell type and time point are not known. The CDR3 runs from the conserved cysteine through the conserved F or W. Fields, in order: clone size, D gene, J gene, V gene, CDR3 DNA, CDR3 protein. A D gene is named only where the DNA matches it firmly. Expanded clones get a size class; other rows say once, few or many, or leave the size out.

abundance: few; d_gene: -; j_gene: TRBJ1-1; v_gene: TRBV7-2; CDR3nt: TGTGCCAGCAGCGTTGGAATTGACAGAAACACTGAAGCTTTCTTT; CDR3aa: CASSVGIDRNTEAFF
abundance: -; d_gene: TRBD2; j_gene: TRBJ2-4; v_gene: TRBV4-3; CDR3nt: TGCGCCAGCAGCCAAGAGGGGGGGACTCCGGTGGTTCAGTACTTC; CDR3aa: CASSQEGGTPVVQYF
abundance: -; d_gene: -; j_gene: TRBJ2-5; v_gene: TRBV7-9; CDR3nt: TGTGCCAGCAGCTACCCACTTATCCAGGAGACCCAGTACTTC; CDR3aa: CASSYPLIQETQYF
abundance: -; d_gene: TRBD1; j_gene: TRBJ2-1; v_gene: TRBV11-2; CDR3nt: TGTGCCAGCAGCCCGGGACAGGGGGAACGTGATGAGCAGTTCTTC; CDR3aa: CASSPGQGERDEQFF
abundance: few; d_gene: -; j_gene: TRBJ1-2; v_gene: TRBV30; CDR3nt: TGTGCCTGGAGGTACGGGACCACCAATGGCTACACCTTC; CDR3aa: CAWRYGTTNGYTF
abundance: few; d_gene: -; j_gene: TRBJ2-1; v_gene: TRBV4-1; CDR3nt: TGCGCCAGCAGCCAAGATCCACTTGACGGGGAGCAGTTCTTC; CDR3aa: CASSQDPLDGEQFF
abundance: -; d_gene: -; j_gene: TRBJ2-3; v_gene: TRBV4-2; CDR3nt: TGTGCCAGCAGCCAAGATGGAATCTCTAGCACAGATACGCAGTATTTT; CDR3aa: CASSQDGISSTDTQYF
abundance: few; d_gene: TRBD1; j_gene: TRBJ2-6; v_gene: TRBV18; CDR3nt: TGTGCCAGCTCACCTCGGACAGGGGACTTCTCTGGGGCCAACGTCCTGACTTTC; CDR3aa: CASSPRTGDFSGANVLTF
abundance: few; d_gene: -; j_gene: TRBJ2-7; v_gene: TRBV7-9; CDR3nt: TGTGCCAGCAGATTTGGAGACGAGCAGTACTTC; CDR3aa: CASRFGDEQYF
abundance: many; d_gene: -; j_gene: TRBJ1-3; v_gene: TRBV5-5; CDR3nt: TGTGCCAGCAGCTTAGTTCGGAACACCATATATTTT; CDR3aa: CASSLVRNTIYF
abundance: -; d_gene: TRBD1; j_gene: TRBJ2-4; v_gene: TRBV7-2; CDR3nt: TGTGCCAGCAGCTCCGCCGGGACAGGCTTATTCATAAACATTCAGTACTTC; CDR3aa: CASSSAGTGLFINIQYF
abundance: -; d_gene: -; j_gene: TRBJ2-1; v_gene: TRBV29-1; CDR3nt: TGCAGCGACCGGATACAGACGGGGCCCAATGAGCAGTTCTTC; CDR3aa: CSDRIQTGPNEQFF
abundance: -; d_gene: -; j_gene: TRBJ1-6; v_gene: TRBV7-9; CDR3nt: TGTGCCAGCAGCAAGGAAGATACTAATTCACCCCTCCACTTT; CDR3aa: CASSKEDTNSPLHF
abundance: many; d_gene: -; j_gene: TRBJ2-2; v_gene: TRBV5-1; CDR3nt: TGCGCCAGCAGCTTGGGGCCGAACACCGGGGAGCTGTTTTTT; CDR3aa: CASSLGPNTGELFF
abundance: -; d_gene: -; j_gene: TRBJ2-2; v_gene: TRBV29-1; CDR3nt: TGCAGCTCAGGGGGGCCGACCGGGGAGCTGTTTTTT; CDR3aa: CSSGGPTGELFF
abundance: few; d_gene: -; j_gene: TRBJ2-5; v_gene: TRBV4-3; CDR3nt: TGCGCCAGCAGCCAGGGGTCGAGAGAGACCCAGTACTTC; CDR3aa: CASSQGSRETQYF
abundance: few; d_gene: -; j_gene: TRBJ2-1; v_gene: TRBV20-1; CDR3nt: TGCAGTGCTAGAGATCCCCAGACGACTAGAAACAATGAGCAGTTCTTC; CDR3aa: CSARDPQTTRNNEQFF
abundance: -; d_gene: -; j_gene: TRBJ1-1; v_gene: TRBV20-1; CDR3nt: TGCAGTGCTAGAGATCATGCTGAAGCTTTCTTT; CDR3aa: CSARDHAEAFF
abundance: -; d_gene: -; j_gene: TRBJ1-5; v_gene: TRBV6-6; CDR3nt: TGTGCCAGCAGTCCCAGAGCGGAGGGCAATCAGCCCCAGCATTTT; CDR3aa: CASSPRAEGNQPQHF
abundance: few; d_gene: TRBD2; j_gene: TRBJ2-1; v_gene: TRBV11-3; CDR3nt: TGTGCCAGCAGCCGTGGACTAGCGGGTGAGCAGTTCTTC; CDR3aa: CASSRGLAGEQFF
abundance: few; d_gene: -; j_gene: TRBJ2-5; v_gene: TRBV7-2; CDR3nt: TGTGCCAGCAGCTTAGGGGGAGTCGGTGTTTACTTC; CDR3aa: CASSLGGVGVYF
abundance: few; d_gene: -; j_gene: TRBJ1-1; v_gene: TRBV6-5; CDR3nt: TGTGCCAGCACCCGGGCGGGGGGGGGCACTGAAGCTTTCTTT; CDR3aa: CASTRAGGGTEAFF
abundance: -; d_gene: TRBD1; j_gene: TRBJ1-2; v_gene: TRBV7-3; CDR3nt: TGTGCCAGCAGCTTCCGCAGGGGGAATGGCTACACCTTC; CDR3aa: CASSFRRGNGYTF
abundance: few; d_gene: -; j_gene: TRBJ2-1; v_gene: TRBV24-1; CDR3nt: TGTGCCACCAGTGACGCGGGTCGGGATGAGCAGTTCTTC; CDR3aa: CATSDAGRDEQFF
abundance: few; d_gene: -; j_gene: TRBJ2-1; v_gene: TRBV10-3; CDR3nt: TGTGCCACCTTGGGGTCTGGGCAGTTCTTC; CDR3aa: CATLGSGQFF
abundance: few; d_gene: TRBD1; j_gene: TRBJ1-1; v_gene: TRBV6-2/TRBV6-3; CDR3nt: TGTGCCCATGGACAGGGTAGGACTGAAGCTTTCTTT; CDR3aa: CAHGQGRTEAFF
abundance: many; d_gene: -; j_gene: TRBJ1-2; v_gene: TRBV7-2; CDR3nt: TGTGCCAGCAGCTTAGAAGGCCCGTGGGAGGCTGGCTACACCTTC; CDR3aa: CASSLEGPWEAGYTF
abundance: few; d_gene: -; j_gene: TRBJ1-3; v_gene: TRBV5-1; CDR3nt: TGCGCCAGCAGCCTAATCGGGAGCTCTGGAAACACCATATATTTT; CDR3aa: CASSLIGSSGNTIYF
abundance: many; d_gene: -; j_gene: TRBJ2-5; v_gene: TRBV5-1; CDR3nt: TGCGCCAGCAGTTTGGGGGACCCCCAAGAGACCCAGTACTTC; CDR3aa: CASSLGDPQETQYF
abundance: -; d_gene: -; j_gene: TRBJ2-7; v_gene: TRBV12-3/TRBV12-4; CDR3nt: TGTGCCAGCAGTCGCCTTACGGGTGGTTACGAGCAGTACTTC; CDR3aa: CASSRLTGGYEQYF
abundance: -; d_gene: -; j_gene: TRBJ2-3; v_gene: TRBV6-5; CDR3nt: TGTGCCAGCAGTTACAGCGAGACCACAGATACGCAGTATTTT; CDR3aa: CASSYSETTDTQYF
abundance: many; d_gene: -; j_gene: TRBJ2-7; v_gene: TRBV29-1; CDR3nt: TGCAGCGTTGTCCGGGACACTCCCTCCTACGAGCAGTACTTC; CDR3aa: CSVVRDTPSYEQYF
abundance: -; d_gene: -; j_gene: TRBJ1-2; v_gene: TRBV18; CDR3nt: TGTGCCAGCTCAAAGGTGGAGTATGGCTACACCTTC; CDR3aa: CASSKVEYGYTF
abundance: few; d_gene: -; j_gene: TRBJ1-1; v_gene: TRBV28; CDR3nt: TGTGCCAGCAGTTTCCCAGAGGGTTACCGAGAGGTTGCTGAAGCTTTCTTT; CDR3aa: CASSFPEGYREVAEAFF
abundance: once; d_gene: -; j_gene: TRBJ2-3; v_gene: TRBV12-3/TRBV12-4; CDR3nt: TGTGCCAGCAGTCTATCTAGCAAACCCCGGCCAGATACGCAGTATTTT; CDR3aa: CASSLSSKPRPDTQYF
abundance: few; d_gene: -; j_gene: TRBJ1-1; v_gene: TRBV29-1; CDR3nt: TGCAGCGTTGACGGGCACTTTAACACTGAAGCTTTCTTT; CDR3aa: CSVDGHFNTEAFF
abundance: few; d_gene: -; j_gene: TRBJ2-5; v_gene: TRBV10-3; CDR3nt: TGTGCCATCAGTGAGTCCAGGTCCCAAGAGACCCAGTACTTC; CDR3aa: CAISESRSQETQYF
abundance: -; d_gene: TRBD1; j_gene: TRBJ2-7; v_gene: TRBV30; CDR3nt: TGTGCCTGGAGTGTGGGACAGTGTAGCGAGCAGTACTTC; CDR3aa: CAWSVGQCSEQYF
abundance: many; d_gene: -; j_gene: TRBJ2-7; v_gene: TRBV4-3; CDR3nt: TGCGCCAGCAGCCGCGGACACGGGGACCGCTCCTACGAGCAGTACTTC; CDR3aa: CASSRGHGDRSYEQYF
abundance: once; d_gene: TRBD1; j_gene: TRBJ2-3; v_gene: TRBV18; CDR3nt: TGTGCCAGCCGGTGGACAGGGAGCACAGATACGCAGTATTTT; CDR3aa: CASRWTGSTDTQYF
abundance: many; d_gene: TRBD1; j_gene: TRBJ2-2; v_gene: TRBV29-1; CDR3nt: TGCAGCGCTGGCCCGCAGGGGGCCGTGGAGCTGTTTTTT; CDR3aa: CSAGPQGAVELFF
abundance: -; d_gene: -; j_gene: TRBJ2-5; v_gene: TRBV4-1; CDR3nt: TGCGCCAGCAGCCAAACCCTCCGGGGCAGGGGGGGCCAAGAGACCCAGTACTTC; CDR3aa: CASSQTLRGRGGQETQYF
abundance: -; d_gene: -; j_gene: TRBJ2-1; v_gene: TRBV20-1; CDR3nt: TGCAGTGCTAGAGATGGCTGGGGGGTTGATGAGCAGTTCTTC; CDR3aa: CSARDGWGVDEQFF
abundance: few; d_gene: TRBD1; j_gene: TRBJ2-3; v_gene: TRBV5-1; CDR3nt: TGCGCCAGCAGCATCAAACCGGGACAGGGATTCGCAGATACGCAGTATTTT; CDR3aa: CASSIKPGQGFADTQYF
abundance: few; d_gene: -; j_gene: TRBJ2-5; v_gene: TRBV4-3; CDR3nt: TGCGCCAGCAGCCAAGGGAATAGGGGGGGGACCCAGTACTTC; CDR3aa: CASSQGNRGGTQYF
abundance: few; d_gene: TRBD1; j_gene: TRBJ1-6; v_gene: TRBV6-6; CDR3nt: TGTGCCAGCAGTCCCGCTCCGGGACAGTTATATTCACCCCTCCACTTT; CDR3aa: CASSPAPGQLYSPLHF